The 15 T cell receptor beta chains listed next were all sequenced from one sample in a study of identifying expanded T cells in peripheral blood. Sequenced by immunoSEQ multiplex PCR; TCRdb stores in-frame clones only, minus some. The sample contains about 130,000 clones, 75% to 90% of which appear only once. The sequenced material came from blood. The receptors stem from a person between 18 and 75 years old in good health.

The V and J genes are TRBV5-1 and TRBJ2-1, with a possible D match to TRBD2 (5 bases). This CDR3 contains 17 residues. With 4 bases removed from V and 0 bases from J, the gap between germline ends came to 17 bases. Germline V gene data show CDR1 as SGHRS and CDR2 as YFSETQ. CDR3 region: CASSTRTALSSYNEQFF. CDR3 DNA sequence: TGCGCCAGCAGCACTAGGACGGCGCTTAGCTCCTACAATGAGCAGTTCTTC.

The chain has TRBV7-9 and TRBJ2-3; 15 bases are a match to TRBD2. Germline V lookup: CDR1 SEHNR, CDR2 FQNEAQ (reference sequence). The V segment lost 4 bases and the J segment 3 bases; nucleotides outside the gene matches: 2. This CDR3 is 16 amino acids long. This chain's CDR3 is CASSSGLAGGTDTQYF. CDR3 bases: TGTGCCAGCAGCTCGGGACTAGCGGGGGGAACAGATACGCAGTATTTT.

The CDR3 loop reads CASSADTTNTEAFF. CDR3 in DNA: TGTGCCAGCAGTGCGGACACCACGAACACTGAAGCTTTCTTT. The rearrangement joins TRBV2 to TRBJ1-1; a possible D gene is TRBD1 (5 bases). Trimming left V 4 bases short and J 1 base short, with 10 bases between. The length of the CDR3 is 14 residues. Germline CDR1 reads SNHLY; CDR2 reads FYNNEI.

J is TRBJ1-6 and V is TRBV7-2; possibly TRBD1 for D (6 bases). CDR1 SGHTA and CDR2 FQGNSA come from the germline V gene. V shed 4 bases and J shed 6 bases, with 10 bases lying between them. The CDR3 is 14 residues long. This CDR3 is CASSSDSSNSPLHF. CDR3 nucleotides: TGTGCCAGCAGCTCGGACAGTTCTAATTCACCCCTCCACTTT.

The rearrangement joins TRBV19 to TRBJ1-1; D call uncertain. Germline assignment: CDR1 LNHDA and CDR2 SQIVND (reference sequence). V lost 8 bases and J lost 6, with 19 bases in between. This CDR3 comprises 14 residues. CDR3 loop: CASGPSPVNPEAFF. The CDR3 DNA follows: TGTGCCAGTGGCCCCTCACCAGTCAACCCTGAAGCTTTCTTT.

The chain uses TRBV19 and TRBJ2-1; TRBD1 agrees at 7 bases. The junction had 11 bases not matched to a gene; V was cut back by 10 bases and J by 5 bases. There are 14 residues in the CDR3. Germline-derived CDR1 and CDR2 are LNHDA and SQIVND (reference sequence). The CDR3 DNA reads TGTGCCACCATACAGGGGAGCCACGACAATGAGCAGTTCTTC. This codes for CATIQGSHDNEQFF.

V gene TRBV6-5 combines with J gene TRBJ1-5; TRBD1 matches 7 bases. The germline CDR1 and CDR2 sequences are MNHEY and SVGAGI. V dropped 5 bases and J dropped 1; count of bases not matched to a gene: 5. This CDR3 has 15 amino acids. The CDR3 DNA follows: TGTGCCAGCAGTCTCGACAGGGTGAGCAATCAGCCCCAGCATTTT. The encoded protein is CASSLDRVSNQPQHF.

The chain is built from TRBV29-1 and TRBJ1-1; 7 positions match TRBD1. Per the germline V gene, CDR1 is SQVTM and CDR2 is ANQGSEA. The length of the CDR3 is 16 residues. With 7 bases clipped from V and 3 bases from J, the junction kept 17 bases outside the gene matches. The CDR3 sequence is CSATQGGYAWDTEAFF. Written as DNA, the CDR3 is TGCAGCGCTACCCAGGGGGGCTACGCCTGGGACACTGAAGCTTTCTTT.

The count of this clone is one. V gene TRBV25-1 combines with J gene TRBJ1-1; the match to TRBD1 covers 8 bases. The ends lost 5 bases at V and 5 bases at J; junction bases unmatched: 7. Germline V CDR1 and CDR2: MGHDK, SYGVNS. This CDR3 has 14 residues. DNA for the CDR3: TGTGCCAGCAGTCTAGACAGGGGTGGGACTGAAGCTTTCTTT. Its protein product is CASSLDRGGTEAFF.

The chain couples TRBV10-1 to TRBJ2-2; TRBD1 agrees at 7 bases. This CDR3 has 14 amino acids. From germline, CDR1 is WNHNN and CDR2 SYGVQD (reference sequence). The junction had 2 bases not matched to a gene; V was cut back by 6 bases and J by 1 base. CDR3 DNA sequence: TGCGCCAGCAGCAGGACAGGGAACACCGGGGAGCTGTTTTTT. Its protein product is CASSRTGNTGELFF.

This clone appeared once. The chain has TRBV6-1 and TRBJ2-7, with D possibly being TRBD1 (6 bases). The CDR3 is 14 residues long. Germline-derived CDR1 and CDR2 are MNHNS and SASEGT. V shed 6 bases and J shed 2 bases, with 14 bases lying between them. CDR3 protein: CASRGGGVPYEQYF. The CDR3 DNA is TGTGCCAGCAGAGGGGGTGGAGTCCCCTACGAGCAGTACTTC.

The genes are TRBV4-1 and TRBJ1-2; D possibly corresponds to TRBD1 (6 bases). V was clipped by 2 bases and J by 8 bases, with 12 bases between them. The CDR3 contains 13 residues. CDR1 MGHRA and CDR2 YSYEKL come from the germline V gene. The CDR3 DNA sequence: TGCGCCAGCAGCCAACCGGGGGCGGAGGGCTACACCTTC. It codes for CASSQPGAEGYTF.

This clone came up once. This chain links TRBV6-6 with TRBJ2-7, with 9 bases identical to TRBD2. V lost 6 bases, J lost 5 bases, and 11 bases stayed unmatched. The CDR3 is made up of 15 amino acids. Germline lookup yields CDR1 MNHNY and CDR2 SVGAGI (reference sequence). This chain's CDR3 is CASRDSGTSSDEQYF. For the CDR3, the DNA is TGTGCCAGCAGAGATTCCGGGACTAGCTCGGACGAGCAGTACTTC.

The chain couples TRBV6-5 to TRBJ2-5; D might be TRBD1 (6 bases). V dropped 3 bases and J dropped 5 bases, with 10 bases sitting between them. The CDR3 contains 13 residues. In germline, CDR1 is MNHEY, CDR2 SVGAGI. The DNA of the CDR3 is TGTGCCAGCAGTTATCAGGGGCGGGAGACCCAGTACTTC. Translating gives CASSYQGRETQYF.

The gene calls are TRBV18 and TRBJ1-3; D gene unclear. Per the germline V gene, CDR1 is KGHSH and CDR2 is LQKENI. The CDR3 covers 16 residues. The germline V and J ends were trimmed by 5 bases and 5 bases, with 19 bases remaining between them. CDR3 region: CASSDRTPGNRNTIYF. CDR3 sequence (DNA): TGTGCCAGCTCAGACCGGACCCCCGGGAACAGAAACACCATATATTTT.